This T cell receptor (beta chain) was sequenced for a study of cytomegalovirus exposure and HLA in healthy donors (dated by TCRdb to between 2016 and 2019). Turning to the overall study: An earlier analysis of approximately 590 of the donors reported approximately 290 Gb of sequence data and approximately 110 million unique TCR beta sequences from around 200 million T cells. Of the roughly 400 genotyped donors, more than 75% were placed in the genetic ancestry cluster associated with self-reported Caucasian donors. The study was designed to test whether signatures of past pathogen exposure could be identified by cataloging public T cell receptors. The later analysis used no new phenotypic data to find candidate immune exposures, relying instead on TCR beta sequences and their occurrence across donors. Across some 400 genotyped donors of the cohort, an average of about 240,000 unique TCR beta nucleotide sequences per donor were sequenced, and roughly 20% of those sequences were non-productive. In an earlier analysis of 500 to 650 of the donors, high-throughput TCR beta sequencing was used to judge whether each TCR beta V gene segment behaved as functional or pseudogenic. HLA typing included class I and class II loci at four-digit resolution. Every discovery cohort repertoire had been produced on one sequencing platform. Donor age, sex, ethnicity and CMV serostatus were compiled alongside the repertoire data. To predict cytomegalovirus infection status, the study brought together high-throughput TCR immunosequencing, statistical association of individual TCRs with disease status, and machine learning. A later genetic analysis took genome-wide SNP genotypes for about three fifths of the roughly 700 donors and used that subset as a discovery cohort. The study profiled the T cell repertoires of about 720 subjects by immunosequencing and related them to cytomegalovirus serostatus. An early release that covered about 600 HLA-typed donors contained about 300 gigabases of sequencing data and tens of millions of unique TCR sequences. The number of donors typed differed by locus, with about 629-640 for A, B, C, DRB1 and DQB1, around 520 for DQA1, approximately 570 for DPA1, and 450 to 480 for DPB1. Besides the first cohort of approximately 710 subjects, a separate validation cohort made up of over a hundred different subjects was used. To study patterns of TCR occurrence, a later analysis re-analyzed previously published TCR beta repertoires from 666 donors and added high-resolution HLA genotyping. Because of strong linkage in the cohort, a few DR-DQ haplotypes were treated as single units for association and clustering. Beyond this particular receptor, the publication reports: The authors suggested that the approach could potentially be extended to other disease states and immunological phenotypes. Broadly in line with IMGT annotations, most TCR beta V segments showed up in productive rearrangements about 90% or about 30% of the time in an earlier analysis of 450 to 600 of the donors. Some IMGT-functional V segments, including TRBV6-2 and TRBV6-3, could not be distinguished by the 87-base-pair reads and were therefore excluded. Roughly uniform sequencing depth across donors was assumed in presence/absence analyses, although this assumption may not hold. A later analysis associated 17,000 or so TCR beta sequences with specific HLA alleles at a false discovery rate of 0.05. Compared with the roughly 700-donor mean, donors in an Asian-associated ancestry cluster had fewer N-insertions in productive TCRs, according to a later genetic analysis. Compared with equally common non-associated chains, HLA-associated TCR beta chains in a later analysis were more clonally expanded and had lower generation probabilities. In vitro tests confirmed that three of the cytomegalovirus-associated TCR beta chains recognize cytomegalovirus antigens. In a later analysis, most CMV-associated TCR beta chains were found to appear HLA-restricted, with HLA associations seemingly driven largely by CMV exposure. Strong co-occurrence of HLA alleles, especially DR and DQ, made assigning TCR associations to individual alleles difficult. Correlated functional status among segregating V segments might be attributable to linkage disequilibrium, but an unknown experimental factor could not be ruled out. A group of highly shared sequence variants was considered likely to be a technical artifact of the sequencing pipeline. This cohort had only TCR beta chains sequenced, and the lack of alpha or paired-chain data limited which features could be detected. In the study, some 160 TCR beta chains were listed as associated with cytomegalovirus. Most TCR sequences were observed very rarely across donors, whereas some public TCRs were present in many individuals. The only immune exposure information available for the cohort was CMV serostatus. Because HLA typing was missing for some donors at each locus, association tests included only the typed subset. A further reported finding was that TCR beta sequences accurately predicted the HLA-A and HLA-B alleles for most subjects in the first cohort. According to a later analysis, parvovirus B19, influenza, CMV and Epstein-Barr virus appeared linked to several top co-occurrence clusters. A later genetic analysis associated a missense DCLRE1C variant with V-gene and J-gene trimming of TCR beta chains, and an independent cohort replicated the association. Because counts were too low, roughly 18 rarely observed V segments, including chromosome 9 orphons, were left out of the earlier analysis of 587 of the donors. In a later analysis, the rate of TCR association differed among HLA loci, with DRB1 alleles having the most associated TCRs and HLA-C alleles having the fewest. The classifier was reported to diagnose cytomegalovirus status with high specificity and sensitivity in both the original and validation cohorts.

Concerning this clone: It lacks a known antigen. There are no base qualities to consult, and no much larger clone falls within one base.

CDR1 SGDLS and CDR2 YYNGEE are derived from the germline V gene. Its CDR3 holds 15 amino acids, cysteine through phenylalanine. Solely the CDR3 DNA is kept, with 45 bases framed from the first base. Trimmed from V: 1 base; trimmed from J: 4 bases; junction bases lacking a gene match: 4. Library preparation was by the immunoSEQ multiplex PCR assay. The multiplex PCR relied on a mix of 60 forward primers for TCR Vbeta segments and 13 reverse primers for TCR Jbeta segments. The CDR3 region of rearranged TCR beta genes was amplified from genomic DNA by a multiplex PCR assay. The Illumina HiSeq System was used to sequence the amplified TCR beta libraries as 87-base-pair reads. In the source study's methods: Across the 500 to 750 repertoires, a later analysis counted tens of millions of unique TCR beta chains, 9.5 million to 13 million of which were shared by at least two donors. To remove PCR and sequencing errors, raw reads were error-corrected and collapsed into unique sequences using a nearest-neighbor algorithm that merged closely related sequences. To assign V, D and J gene segments, CDR3 sequences were aligned to IMGT reference sequences. For a sequence to be retained, a match of at least six nucleotides was required to both a V gene segment and a J gene segment. Rearrangements were classified as productive when the CDR3 lacked stop codons and remained in frame with V and J, and all other rearrangements were classified as non-productive. CDR3 was defined according to IMGT convention as the region running from the second conserved V-encoded cysteine to the conserved J-encoded phenylalanine. In an earlier analysis of around 540 of the donors, sequences lacking an unambiguous match to a single V gene segment were excluded. In an earlier analysis of 500 to 750 of the donors, V segments were called functional above 56.7% productive rearrangements and were called segregating when the between-donor standard deviation exceeded 5%. To diagnose cytomegalovirus status from the catalog of TCR beta chain sequences, a statistical classification framework was built. In a later analysis, TCR nucleotide sequences were compared against IMGT/GENE-DB human TR gene sequences so that V and J genes could be assigned. In a later analysis, CDR3 sequences and most-parsimonious VDJ recombination scenarios were assigned using the TCRdist pipeline. A later analysis defined each TCR beta chain by its CDR3 amino acid sequence plus V-gene family, and excluded reads lacking a unique V-gene family. In a later analysis, 450 to 600 highly shared, low-generation-probability nucleotide sequences were removed to address suspected cross-contamination and a sequencing artifact. In a later analysis, a clonal expansion index was calculated for each public chain from normalized within-repertoire ranks of inferred template counts. A later analysis computed generation probabilities with a VDJ recombination model fitted to out-of-frame rearrangements, and checked the results against IGoR. In a later analysis, hypergeometric tests were used to score TCR-TCR, TCR-HLA and TCR-CMV co-occurrence, with a repertoire-size bias correction applied to TCR pairs. To estimate false discovery rates, a later analysis permuted the HLA or CMV assignments 20 times. A later analysis grouped co-occurring TCRs with DBSCAN, adding TCRdist sequence similarity when clustering within HLA-allele-positive subsets. For co-occurrence clustering, repertoires with fewer than 30,000 or more than 120,000 public chains were excluded, along with about five repertoires with anomalous nucleotide sharing. TCRdb re-hosts the immuneACCESS table, in-frame sequences only. Its copies lack some clones; in the studies checked, an unresolved V gene accounts for under half of them, and the cause for the rest is not known. V and J calls and clone size are those listed in that table; D and trimming were worked out from the DNA. The table for this sample lists approximately 150,000 clones; just over 70% of them were counted only once. Jointly, the top ten make up 2% to 3% of the sample.

The cohort comprised under 700 healthy bone marrow donors. Cohort members were all nominally healthy when sampled, although unrecorded immune exposures were likely present. CMV serostatus was recorded as positive for 289 and negative for about 50% of the 666 cohort members, whereas no CMV serostatus was recorded for the donor in question. Each donor provided a peripheral blood sample, and peripheral blood mononuclear cells were used for TCR beta sequencing. Genomic DNA was extracted from the blood cell samples with the Qiagen DNeasy Blood Extraction Kit. The V gene is TRBV9 and the J gene is TRBJ2-1, with 8 middle bases fitting TRBD2. The sequencing input was PBMCs. This sequence was found in a human donor in good health. The nucleotide sequence is TGTGCCAGCAGCGTAATGGGCGGGGGGTACAATGAGCAGTTCTTC. Protein translation: CASSVMGGGYNEQFF.